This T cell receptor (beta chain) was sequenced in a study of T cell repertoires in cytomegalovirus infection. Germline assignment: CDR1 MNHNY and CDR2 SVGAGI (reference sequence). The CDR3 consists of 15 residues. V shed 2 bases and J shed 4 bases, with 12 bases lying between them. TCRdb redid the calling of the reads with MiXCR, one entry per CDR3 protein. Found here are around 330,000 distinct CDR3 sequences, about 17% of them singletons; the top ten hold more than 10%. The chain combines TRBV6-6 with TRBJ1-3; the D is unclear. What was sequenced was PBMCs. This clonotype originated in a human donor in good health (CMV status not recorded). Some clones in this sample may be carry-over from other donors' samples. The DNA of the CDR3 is TGTGCCAGCAGTTACGAGCGGGTAGGAGGAAACACCATATATTTT. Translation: CASSYERVGGNTIYF.